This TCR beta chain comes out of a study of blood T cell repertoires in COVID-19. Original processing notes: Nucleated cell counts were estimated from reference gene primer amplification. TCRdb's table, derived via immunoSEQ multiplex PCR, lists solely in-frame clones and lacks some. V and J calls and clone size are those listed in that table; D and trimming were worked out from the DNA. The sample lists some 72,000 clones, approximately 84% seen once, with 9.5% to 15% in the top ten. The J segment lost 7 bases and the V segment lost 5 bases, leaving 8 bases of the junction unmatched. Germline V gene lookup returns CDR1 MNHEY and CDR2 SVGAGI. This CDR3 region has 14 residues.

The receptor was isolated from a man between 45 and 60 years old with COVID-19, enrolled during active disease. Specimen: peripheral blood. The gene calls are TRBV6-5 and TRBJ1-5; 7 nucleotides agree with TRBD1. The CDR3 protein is CASSRNRGEQPQHF. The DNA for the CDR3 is TGTGCCAGCAGTCGGAACAGGGGCGAGCAGCCCCAGCATTTT.